The following is a T cell receptor (beta chain) sequence with its context. Its specific antigen is unknown. One base away there is no much larger clone; base qualities are not given. The germline V gene (reference sequence) specifies MNHEY as CDR1 and SMNVEV as CDR2. From cysteine to phenylalanine, the CDR3 is 14 amino acids long. Only CDR3 DNA is held: 42 bases, read in frame from base 1. The junction shows trimming of 3 bases on V and 7 bases on J, plus 12 bases between the germline ends. Using the deep immunoSEQ assay, TCR CDR3 regions were amplified from genomic DNA by multiplex PCR. Extracted genomic DNA from each cell subset was spread evenly across all wells of several immunoSEQ 96-well plates, with each plate serving as a replicate. For sorted subsets, around 200 ng genomic DNA, equal to 30,000 or so T cell genomes, was loaded into each replicate PCR. Purified libraries were measured with a Qubit 3.0 fluorometer, size-checked on a Bioanalyzer 2100, and measured again with the KAPA Library Quantification kit. Every immunoSEQ 96-well plate was sequenced on a dedicated single-read 150-cycle Illumina NextSeq 550 flow cell. Per the original workflow: Because the immunoSEQ output included only junctional sequences and no quality scores, the filtering could not be the same as the filtering used for full-length reads. Sequences were annotated with PyIR, a Python wrapper for IgBLAST v1.9, and V/J genes and CDR3 were assigned using IMGT germline references. Reads were removed for weak V/J assignments (E-value above 1e-6), missing CDR3, stop codons, out-of-frame junctions, or ambiguous translated residues. V3J clonotypes were defined as sequences sharing the same inferred V gene, J gene, and CDR3 amino acid sequence. The percentage overlap between two repertoires was calculated by dividing the number of shared unique clonotypes by the size of the smaller repertoire. Repertoire richness was assessed with RTK rarefaction, the Chao1 estimator, and Recon v2.1 estimates of unobserved clonotypes. OLGA was used to compute generation probabilities for all TCRbeta clonotypes that the gDNA method yielded from a few donors. TCRdb provides this immuneACCESS table in a form limited to in-frame rearrangements. Some clones are lacking; in checked studies, under half of them reflect an unresolved V gene, and why the rest are absent is not known. V and J calls and clone size are those listed in that table; D and trimming were worked out from the DNA. Present in this sample are roughly 680,000 clones, just under 75% of which were seen just once. The ten most abundant clones make up more than 1.5% of the sample.

This record belongs to a study of shared clonotypes between healthy human individuals (dated by TCRdb to between 2020 and 2021). Looking at the study overall: A couple of women and three men aged 18 to 49 years were included in the cohort. Per donor, leukapheresis produced somewhere between about 0.85 and 10 billion PBMCs. Per donor, three plates each were used for CD4 naive and CD4 memory, two for CD8 naive, and one for CD8 memory. Different laboratories and diverse techniques were used to prepare libraries and sequence TCR repertoires, to increase sequencing depth and limit assay-specific biases. The study deeply sequenced blood TCR repertoires of five healthy adults to estimate repertoire size and the extent of clonotype sharing between individuals. The investigation overall reported the following: Compared with non-shared clonotypes, the clonotypes found in all four sorted-subset donors had higher generation probabilities. Pairwise subsampling indicated that sequencing depth was expected to affect the degree of clonotype sharing among donors. When a handful of donors were compared, the shared fraction of clonotypes was around 4.6% for naive CD4, approximately 3.3% for naive CD8, 2% to 2.5% for memory CD4, and 0.3% to 0.5% for memory CD8. Naive subsets generally had larger estimated clonotype richness than memory subsets did. Incomplete sequencing was indicated by rarefaction of sorted-subset datasets, despite the large sequencing depth. Sampling was limited to blood, and TCR repertoires in tissue likely differ from TCR repertoires in blood. Because the study included a small number of donors, the genetic and exposure-history diversity represented was limited.

Healthy HIV-negative adults with no recently reported acute infections or vaccinations were included as donors. Every donor was a Caucasian adult living in Nashville, Tennessee, USA. CD4+ T cells were enriched by magnetic negative selection; naive cells were then positively selected on CD45RA, and the negative fraction formed the memory subset. After blood collection by leukapheresis, PBMCs were isolated using Ficoll-Histopaque density gradient centrifugation and then cryopreserved in the vapor phase of liquid nitrogen. Analytical flow cytometry was used to check the purity and quantity of every magnetically sorted T cell population. Genomic DNA was isolated from every sorted fraction and measured by UV absorbance on a Nanodrop 2000c.

This receptor was identified in a woman aged 30 to 39 in good health. This chain is built from TRBV27 and TRBJ2-2; the D segment could be TRBD2, given 5 matching bases. Specimen: memory CD4+ T cells sorted from blood. This specimen's cell subset or site label, per the study, means: CD45RA-negative fraction. The CDR3 is CASSLGRGNGELFF. The DNA sequence is given as TGTGCCAGCAGTTTGGGTCGGGGTAACGGGGAGCTGTTTTTT.